This TCR beta chain is drawn from a study of control samples from healthy donors and cancer patients. V gave up 3 bases and J gave up 5 bases, with 7 bases separating them. The CDR3 has 12 amino acids. The assay was immunoSEQ multiplex PCR, and TCRdb's table has in-frame clones only and misses some. The data contain about 69,000 clones, roughly nine tenths of them singletons. Sequenced: PBMCs. The V call is TRBV12-3 or TRBV12-4, the J call TRBJ1-1; unclear D gene. The receptor comes from a man between 60 and 75 years old with colorectal cancer. The CDR3 DNA reads TGTGCCAGCAGTTTTTTTGGTACTGAAGCTTTCTTT. Amino acid sequence: CASSFFGTEAFF.